The sequence of this T cell receptor beta chain was determined in a study of shared clonotypes between healthy human individuals. Overall study context: Sampling drew on donors who were two women and a few men aged 18 to 49.

The study enrolled healthy HIV-negative adults without recent acute infections or vaccinations as donors. After removal of 5 bases from V and 1 base from J, the junction contained 7 bases not matched to a gene. This CDR3 comprises 15 residues. Germline values: CDR1 MDHEN, CDR2 SYDVKM. Amplification in unsorted PBMC replicate PCRs started from about 320 ng DNA, which equals around 31,000 T cell genomes. Unsorted PBMCs provided DNA that was sequenced on ten immunoSEQ deep assay plates. Some clones are missing from TCRdb's copy, which holds only in-frame ones; the method was immunoSEQ multiplex PCR. The table lists roughly 500,000 clones, more than 65% of them singletons.

The TCR comes from a woman in her 40s in good health. Some clones in this sample may be carry-over from other donors' samples. Sequenced sample: PBMCs. This chain links TRBV28 with TRBJ1-1; 7 bases match TRBD1. The CDR3 protein is CASSSTGDQNTEAFF. The CDR3 DNA follows: TGTGCCAGCAGTAGCACAGGGGACCAGAACACTGAAGCTTTCTTT.